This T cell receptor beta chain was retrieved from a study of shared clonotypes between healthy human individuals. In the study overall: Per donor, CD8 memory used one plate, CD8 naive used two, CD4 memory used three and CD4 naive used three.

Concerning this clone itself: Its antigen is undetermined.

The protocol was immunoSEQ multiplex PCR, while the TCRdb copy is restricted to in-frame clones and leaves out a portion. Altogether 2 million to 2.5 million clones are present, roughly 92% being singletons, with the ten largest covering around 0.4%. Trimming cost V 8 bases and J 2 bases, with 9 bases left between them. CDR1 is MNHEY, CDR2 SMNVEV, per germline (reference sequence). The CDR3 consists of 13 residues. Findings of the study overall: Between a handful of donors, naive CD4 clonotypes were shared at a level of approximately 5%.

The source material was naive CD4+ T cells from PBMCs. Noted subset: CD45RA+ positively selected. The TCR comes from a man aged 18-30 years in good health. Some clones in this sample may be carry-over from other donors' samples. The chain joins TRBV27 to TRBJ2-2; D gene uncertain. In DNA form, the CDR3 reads TGTGCCAGCCACACGGCTAACACCGGGGAGCTGTTTTTT. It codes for CASHTANTGELFF.